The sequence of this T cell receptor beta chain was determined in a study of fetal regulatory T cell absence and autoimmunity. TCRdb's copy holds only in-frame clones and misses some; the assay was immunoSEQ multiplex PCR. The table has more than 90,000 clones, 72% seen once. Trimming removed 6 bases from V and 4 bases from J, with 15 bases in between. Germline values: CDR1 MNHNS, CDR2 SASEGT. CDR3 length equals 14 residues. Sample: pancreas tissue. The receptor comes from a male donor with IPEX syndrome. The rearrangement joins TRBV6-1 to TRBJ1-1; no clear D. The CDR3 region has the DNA TGTGCCAGCAGACCTGGATGGGGTACCACTGAAGCTTTCTTT. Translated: CASRPGWGTTEAFF.